This TCR beta chain was observed in a study of monozygotic twins with inflammatory bowel disease. Study results and caveats: Using the inverse Simpson index, IBD patients had lower TCRbeta diversity than healthy co-twins.

For this clonotype: As yet, its antigen is unknown.

This CDR3 has 16 amino acids. Germline V lookup: CDR1 SGHRS, CDR2 YFSETQ. The authors used around 3,800 ng of total RNA per TCR library. Incorporation of UMIs carrying a 6-nucleotide sample barcode was performed by template switching. With the 5' RACE reads reprocessed, TCRdb shows one record per CDR3 protein and no DNA. Its clone listing holds some 330,000 distinct CDR3 sequences. The chain is built from TRBV5-1 and TRBJ2-1; the TCRdb call, TRBD2, lacks DNA for checking. Material for sequencing was blood. This TCR came from a human donor with ulcerative colitis or Crohn's disease, or a healthy co-twin of an affected twin (not recorded which). CDR3 region: CASSFSSVYSYNEQFF.